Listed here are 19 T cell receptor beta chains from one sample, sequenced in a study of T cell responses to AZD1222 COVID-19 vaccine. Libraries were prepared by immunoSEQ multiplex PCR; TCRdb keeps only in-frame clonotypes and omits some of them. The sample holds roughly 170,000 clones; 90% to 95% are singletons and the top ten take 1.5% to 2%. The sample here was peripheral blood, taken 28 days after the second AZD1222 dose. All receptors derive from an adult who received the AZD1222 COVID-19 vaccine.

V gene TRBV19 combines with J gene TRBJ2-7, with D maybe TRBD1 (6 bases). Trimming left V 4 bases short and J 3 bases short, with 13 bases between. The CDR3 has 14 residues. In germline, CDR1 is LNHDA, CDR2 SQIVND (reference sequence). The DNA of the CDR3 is TGTGCCAGTAGTAACCGGGACACCTACTACGAGCAGTACTTC. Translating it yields CASSNRDTYYEQYF.

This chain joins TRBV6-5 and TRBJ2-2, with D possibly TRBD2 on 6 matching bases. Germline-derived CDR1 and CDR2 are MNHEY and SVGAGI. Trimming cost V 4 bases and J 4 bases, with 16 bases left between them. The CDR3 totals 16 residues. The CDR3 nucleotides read TGTGCCAGCAGTTTGTCCCCGGGAGTCAGCACCGGGGAGCTGTTTTTT. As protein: CASSLSPGVSTGELFF.

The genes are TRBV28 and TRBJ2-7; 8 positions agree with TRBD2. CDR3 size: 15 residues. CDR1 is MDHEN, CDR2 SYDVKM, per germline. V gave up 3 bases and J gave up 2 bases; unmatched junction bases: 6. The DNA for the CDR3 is TGTGCCAGCAGTTTCTCCGGGAGGGCCCCCTACGAGCAGTACTTC. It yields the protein CASSFSGRAPYEQYF.

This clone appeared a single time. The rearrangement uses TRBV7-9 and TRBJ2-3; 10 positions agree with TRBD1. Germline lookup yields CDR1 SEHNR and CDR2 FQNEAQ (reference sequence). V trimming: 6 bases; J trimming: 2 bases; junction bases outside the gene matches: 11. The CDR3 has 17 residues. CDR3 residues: CASRARQGARVTDTQYF. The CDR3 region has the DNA TGTGCCAGCAGGGCCCGACAGGGGGCGCGGGTCACAGATACGCAGTATTTT.

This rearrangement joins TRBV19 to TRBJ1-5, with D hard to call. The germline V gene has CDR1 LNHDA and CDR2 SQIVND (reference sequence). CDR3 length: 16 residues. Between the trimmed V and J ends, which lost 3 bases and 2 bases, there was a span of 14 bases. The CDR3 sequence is CASSIQVVAGNQPQHF. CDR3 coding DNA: TGTGCCAGTAGTATTCAGGTCGTGGCGGGCAATCAGCCCCAGCATTTT.

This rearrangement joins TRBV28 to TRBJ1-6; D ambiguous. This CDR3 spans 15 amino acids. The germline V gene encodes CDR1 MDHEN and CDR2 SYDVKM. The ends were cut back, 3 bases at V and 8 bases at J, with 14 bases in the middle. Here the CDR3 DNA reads TGTGCCAGCAGTTTCCCCACGGGAAGGTATTCACCCCTCCACTTT. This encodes CASSFPTGRYSPLHF.

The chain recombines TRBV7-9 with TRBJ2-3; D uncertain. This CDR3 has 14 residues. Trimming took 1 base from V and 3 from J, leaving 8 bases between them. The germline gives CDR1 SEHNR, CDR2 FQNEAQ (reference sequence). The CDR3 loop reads CASSLEIETDTQYF. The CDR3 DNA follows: TGTGCCAGCAGCTTAGAAATTGAGACAGATACGCAGTATTTT.

This CDR3 is CASSPFGRGSYNEQFF. DNA of the CDR3: TGTGCCAGCAGCCCGTTTGGACGAGGTTCCTACAATGAGCAGTTCTTC. V and J are TRBV5-4 and TRBJ2-1; D is ambiguous. There are 16 residues in the CDR3. V dropped 4 bases and J dropped 1 base, with 15 bases sitting between them. The germline gives CDR1 SGHNT, CDR2 YYREEE (reference sequence).

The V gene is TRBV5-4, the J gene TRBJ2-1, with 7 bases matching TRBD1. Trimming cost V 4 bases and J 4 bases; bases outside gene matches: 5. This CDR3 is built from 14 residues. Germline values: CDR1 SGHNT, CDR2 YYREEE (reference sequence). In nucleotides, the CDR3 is TGTGCCAGCAGCCTCGGGACAGCGTACAATGAGCAGTTCTTC. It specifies CASSLGTAYNEQFF.

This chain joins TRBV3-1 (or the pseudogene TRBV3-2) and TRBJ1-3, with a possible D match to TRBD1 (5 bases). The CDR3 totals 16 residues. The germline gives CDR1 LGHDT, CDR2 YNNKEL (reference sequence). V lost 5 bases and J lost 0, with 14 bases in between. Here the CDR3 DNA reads TGTGCCAGCAGCTCCTCGGGACTAAGCTCTGGAAACACCATATATTTT. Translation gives CASSSSGLSSGNTIYF.

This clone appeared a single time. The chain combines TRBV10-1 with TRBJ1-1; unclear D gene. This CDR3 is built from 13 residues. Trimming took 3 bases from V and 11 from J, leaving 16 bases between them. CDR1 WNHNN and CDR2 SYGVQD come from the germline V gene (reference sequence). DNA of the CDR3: TGCGCCAGCAGTGACCGACAACTGTCCAGGGCTTTCTTT. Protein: CASSDRQLSRAFF.

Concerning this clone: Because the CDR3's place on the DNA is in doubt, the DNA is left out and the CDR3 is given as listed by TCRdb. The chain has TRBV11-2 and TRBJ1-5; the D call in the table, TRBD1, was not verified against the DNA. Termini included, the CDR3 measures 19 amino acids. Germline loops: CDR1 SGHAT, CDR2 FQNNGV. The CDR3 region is CASSPHWIQGCIAISPSIF.

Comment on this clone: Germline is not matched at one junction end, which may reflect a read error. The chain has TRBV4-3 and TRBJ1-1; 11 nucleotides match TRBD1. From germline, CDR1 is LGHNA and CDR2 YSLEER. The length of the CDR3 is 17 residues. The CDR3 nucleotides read TGCGCCAGCAGCCAAGATCGGGGGACAGGGGGGAACCCTGAAGCTTTCTTT. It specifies CASSQDRGTGGNPEAFF.

The CDR3 reads CASSFKGGAYNEQFF. The CDR3 nucleotides read TGTGCCAGCAGCTTTAAAGGGGGAGCCTACAATGAGCAGTTCTTC. This chain connects TRBV7-9 to TRBJ2-1; D perhaps matches TRBD1 (6 bases). The length of the CDR3 is 15 residues. Germline V lookup: CDR1 SEHNR, CDR2 FQNEAQ (reference sequence). Trimming cost V 3 bases and J 2 bases, with 11 bases left between them.

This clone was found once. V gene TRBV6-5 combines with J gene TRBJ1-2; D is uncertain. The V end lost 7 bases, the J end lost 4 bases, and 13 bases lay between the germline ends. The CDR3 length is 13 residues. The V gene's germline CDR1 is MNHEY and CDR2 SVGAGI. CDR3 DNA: TGTGCCAGCAAGGGCTCTCAGATCTATGGCTACACCTTC. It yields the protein CASKGSQIYGYTF.

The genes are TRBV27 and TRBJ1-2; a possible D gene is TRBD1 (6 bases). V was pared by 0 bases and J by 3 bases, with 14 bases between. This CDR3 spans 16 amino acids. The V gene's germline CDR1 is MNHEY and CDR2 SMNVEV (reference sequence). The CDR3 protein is CASSLSGATRYYGYTF. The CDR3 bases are TGTGCCAGCAGTTTATCGGGGGCCACAAGATACTATGGCTACACCTTC.

The CDR3 loop is CASSAVLGGHNQPQHF. The DNA for the CDR3 is TGTGCCAGCAGTGCCGTATTAGGGGGCCACAATCAGCCCCAGCATTTT. The chain couples TRBV6-1 to TRBJ1-5; the match to TRBD1 covers 7 bases. Germline trimming cut 4 bases from V and 3 bases from J; bases unmatched to any gene: 9. Germline assignment: CDR1 MNHNS and CDR2 SASEGT. This CDR3 is built from 16 residues.

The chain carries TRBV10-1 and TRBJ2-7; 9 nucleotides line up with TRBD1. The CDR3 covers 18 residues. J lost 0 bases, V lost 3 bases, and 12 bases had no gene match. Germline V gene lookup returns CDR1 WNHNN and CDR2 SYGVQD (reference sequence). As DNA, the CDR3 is TGCGCCAGCAGTGACCGGGACAGGGTCTCCCAGAGCTCCTACGAGCAGTACTTC. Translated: CASSDRDRVSQSSYEQYF.

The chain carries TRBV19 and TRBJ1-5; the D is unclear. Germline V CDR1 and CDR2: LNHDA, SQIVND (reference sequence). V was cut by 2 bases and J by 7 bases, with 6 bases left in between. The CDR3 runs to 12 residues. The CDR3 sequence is CASSISLQPQHF. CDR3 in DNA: TGTGCCAGTAGTATATCCCTGCAGCCCCAGCATTTT.